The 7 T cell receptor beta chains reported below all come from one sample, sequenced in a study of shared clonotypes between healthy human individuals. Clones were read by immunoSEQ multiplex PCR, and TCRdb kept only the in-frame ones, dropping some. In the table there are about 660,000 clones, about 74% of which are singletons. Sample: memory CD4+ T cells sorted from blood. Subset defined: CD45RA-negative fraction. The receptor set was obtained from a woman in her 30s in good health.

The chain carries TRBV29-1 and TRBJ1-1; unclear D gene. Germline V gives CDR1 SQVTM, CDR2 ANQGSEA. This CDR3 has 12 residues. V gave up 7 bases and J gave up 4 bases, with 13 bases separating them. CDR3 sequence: CSGDNPGTEAFF. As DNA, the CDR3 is TGCAGCGGTGACAATCCGGGCACTGAAGCTTTCTTT.

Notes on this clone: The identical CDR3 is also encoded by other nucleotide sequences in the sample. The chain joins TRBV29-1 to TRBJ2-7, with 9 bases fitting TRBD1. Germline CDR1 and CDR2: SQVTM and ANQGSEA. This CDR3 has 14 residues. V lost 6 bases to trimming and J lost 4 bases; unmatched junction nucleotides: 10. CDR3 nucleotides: TGCAGCGTGGTCCGGGACAGGGACTTTTACGAGCAGTACTTC. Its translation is CSVVRDRDFYEQYF.

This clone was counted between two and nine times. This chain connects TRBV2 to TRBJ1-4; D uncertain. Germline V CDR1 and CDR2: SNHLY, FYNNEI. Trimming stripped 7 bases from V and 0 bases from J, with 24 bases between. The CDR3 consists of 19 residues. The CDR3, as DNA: TGTGCCAGCACCCCTCAGCCGGACGGCGTACTTACAACTAATGAAAAACTGTTTTTT. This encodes CASTPQPDGVLTTNEKLFF.

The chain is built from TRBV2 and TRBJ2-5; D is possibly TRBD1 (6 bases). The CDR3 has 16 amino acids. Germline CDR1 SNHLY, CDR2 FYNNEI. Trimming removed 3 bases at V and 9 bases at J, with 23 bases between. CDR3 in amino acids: CASSDEEGTTGGAQYF. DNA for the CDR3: TGTGCCAGCAGTGACGAGGAAGGGACAACTGGGGGAGCCCAGTACTTC.

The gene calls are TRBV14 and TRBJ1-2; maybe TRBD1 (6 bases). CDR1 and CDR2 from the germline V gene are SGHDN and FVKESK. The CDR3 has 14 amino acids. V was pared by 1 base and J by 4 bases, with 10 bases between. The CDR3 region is CASSQGTEAYGYTF. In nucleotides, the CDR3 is TGTGCCAGCAGCCAAGGGACAGAGGCCTATGGCTACACCTTC.

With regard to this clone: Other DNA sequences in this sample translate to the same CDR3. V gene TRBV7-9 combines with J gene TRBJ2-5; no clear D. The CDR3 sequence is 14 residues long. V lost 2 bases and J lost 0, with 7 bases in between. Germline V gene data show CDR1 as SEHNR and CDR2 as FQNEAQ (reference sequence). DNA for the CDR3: TGTGCCAGCAGCTTAAACGGGTACCAAGAGACCCAGTACTTC. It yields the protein CASSLNGYQETQYF.

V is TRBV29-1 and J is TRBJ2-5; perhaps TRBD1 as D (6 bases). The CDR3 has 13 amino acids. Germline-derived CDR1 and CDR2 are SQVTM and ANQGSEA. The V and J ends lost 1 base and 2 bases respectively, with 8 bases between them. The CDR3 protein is CSVEGQAQETQYF. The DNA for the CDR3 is TGCAGCGTTGAAGGACAGGCACAAGAGACCCAGTACTTC.